Listed below are T cell receptor beta chains from one sample, sequenced in a study of T cell changes during pregnancy in multiple sclerosis. Profiled with immunoSEQ multiplex PCR; TCRdb holds only in-frame clones, not every one. The table lists 45,000 or so clones, more than 85% of them singletons. Material: CD8+ T cells from peripheral blood mononuclear cells, obtained in the second trimester of pregnancy. The receptor source for this set is a female donor with multiple sclerosis, enrolled in a pregnancy study. Each CDR3 is given without its conserved first and last residue. Each record gives: V gene, J gene, CDR3 protein.

TRBV25-1	TRBJ2-1	ASSFVYEQF
TRBV6-7	TRBJ2-7	ASSYGCRKPGQGATTCSYEQY
TRBV7-9	TRBJ2-2	ASSSTGESGKLF
TRBV4-1	TRBJ1-5	ASSQAPGTFNQPQH
TRBV4-3	TRBJ1-1	ASRETGMNTEAF
TRBV27	TRBJ1-5	ASSPSQGAASNQPQH
TRBV2	TRBJ2-7	ASSEDRGISYEQY
TRBV13	TRBJ2-3	ASRAGGGTDTQY
TRBV5-5	TRBJ2-6	ASSLEGSHSGANVLT
TRBV11-2	TRBJ2-5	ASSSTSLQETQY
TRBV7-9	TRBJ2-7	ASSSPGQPPYEQY
TRBV9	TRBJ2-3	ASSVAGWASTDTQY
TRBV4-1	TRBJ2-5	ASSQTGTGHQETQY
TRBV27	TRBJ2-7	ASGFDGLSYEQY
TRBV19	TRBJ2-1	ASQRQGGTYNEQF
TRBV29-1	TRBJ2-1	SVVPSGGAGEQF
TRBV18	TRBJ2-5	ASSPGRRIQETQY
TRBV7-2	TRBJ1-1	ASSLGGAGLNTEAF